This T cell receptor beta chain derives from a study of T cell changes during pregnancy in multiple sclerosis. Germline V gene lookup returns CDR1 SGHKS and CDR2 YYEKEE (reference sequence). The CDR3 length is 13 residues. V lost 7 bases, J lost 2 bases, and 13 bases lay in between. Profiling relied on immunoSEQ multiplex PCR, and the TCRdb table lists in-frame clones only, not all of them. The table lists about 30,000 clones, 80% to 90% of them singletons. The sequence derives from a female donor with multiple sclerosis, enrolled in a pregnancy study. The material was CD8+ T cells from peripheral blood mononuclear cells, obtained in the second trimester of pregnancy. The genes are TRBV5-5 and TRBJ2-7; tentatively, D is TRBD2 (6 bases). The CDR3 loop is CASRGTDAYEQYF. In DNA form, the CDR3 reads TGTGCCAGCCGCGGGACGGACGCCTACGAGCAGTACTTC.